This entry features one T cell receptor beta chain sequence. Antigen specificity is unknown. These data belong to a study of cytomegalovirus exposure and HLA in healthy donors. The PCR employed 60 Vbeta primers together with 13 Jbeta primers. Data came from immunoSEQ multiplex PCR; TCRdb stores just in-frame clones and leaves some out. The repertoire has 150,000 to 200,000 clones, around four fifths of them found once; the top ten carry approximately 0.99%. The germline gives CDR1 MNHEY, CDR2 SMNVEV (reference sequence). The J segment lost 9 bases and the V segment lost 7 bases, leaving 15 bases of the junction unmatched. The length of the CDR3 is 15 residues. The study, taken as a whole, reports: Later work found that TCR association rates differed between HLA loci; DRB1 had the most and HLA-C the fewest.

The sequence came from a woman between 35 and 50 years old in good health and CMV-seronegative. The sequencing sample was made of PBMCs. The chain is built from TRBV27 and TRBJ2-1, with 7 bases matching TRBD1. The CDR3 loop reads CASKSSAGGSGEQFF. CDR3 sequence (DNA): TGTGCCAGCAAGTCCTCGGCAGGGGGAAGCGGTGAGCAGTTCTTC.